The clone carrying this T cell receptor (beta chain) was observed a few times. Antigen specificity is unknown. Germline loops: CDR1 SGHAT, CDR2 FQDESV (reference sequence). V was shortened by 1 base and J by 8 bases, with 12 bases between the two germline ends. The CDR3 is 14 amino acids. The entry originates in a study of cytomegalovirus exposure and HLA in healthy donors. Across the whole study: Earlier sequencing of 150 million to 200 million T cells yielded 100 million to 140 million unique TCR beta sequences. Findings of the study overall: The authors later found TCR association rates varying by HLA locus, with DRB1 most and HLA-C fewest. About 87% or about 30% of the time was how often most TCR beta V segments were productive, according to an earlier analysis.

PCR was performed using 60 Vbeta and 13 Jbeta primers. Produced via immunoSEQ multiplex PCR; TCRdb's table is partial and in-frame only. Here the sample spans under 130,000 clones, 12% to 15% being singletons. The sequence derives from a female donor in good health and CMV-seronegative. The chain carries TRBV11-1 and TRBJ2-1, with D unresolved. Input material: PBMCs. This chain's CDR3 is CASSLGRSNDEQFF. DNA of the CDR3: TGTGCCAGCAGCTTAGGGCGGTCCAATGATGAGCAGTTCTTC.